The 30 T cell receptor beta chains presented below share a single source sample, sequenced in a study of blood T cell repertoires in COVID-19. Only in-frame clones appear in the TCRdb table, and some are missing; sequencing was by immunoSEQ multiplex PCR. The table includes tens of thousands of clones, approximately 91% detected once. The sequenced material came from peripheral blood. These receptors all come from a man aged 55 to 69 with acute or convalescent COVID-19.

The CDR3 bases are TGTGCCAGCAGCCAAGGTGTTTCAGACCTGAGCGGAACCCAGTACTTC. Protein sequence: CASSQGVSDLSGTQYF. The rearrangement uses TRBV3-1 (or the pseudogene TRBV3-2) and TRBJ2-5; D possibly corresponds to TRBD2 (5 bases). V was cut by 1 base and J by 8 bases, with 20 bases left in between. Germline CDR1 is LGHDT and CDR2 is YNNKEL (reference sequence). The CDR3 contains 16 residues.

J is TRBJ1-2 and V is TRBV19; 10 bases fit TRBD1. V lost 5 bases and J lost 6; bases outside the gene matches: 21. The CDR3 has 19 amino acids. From germline, CDR1 is LNHDA and CDR2 SQIVND (reference sequence). DNA of the CDR3: TGTGCCAGTAGTGGAGGGGGGGGACAGGGGCCGTTCCGTGAGGATGGCTACACCTTC. Residues: CASSGGGGQGPFREDGYTF.

V and J are TRBV7-9 and TRBJ1-6; D unresolved. The length of the CDR3 is 14 residues. The V gene lost 1 base and the J gene lost 5 bases, with 6 bases spanning the gap. From germline, CDR1 is SEHNR and CDR2 FQNEAQ (reference sequence). The CDR3 DNA is TGTGCCAGCAGCTTAGACAGCCATAATTCACCCCTCCACTTT. Protein sequence: CASSLDSHNSPLHF.

The chain is built from TRBV30 and TRBJ2-5; D perhaps matches TRBD2 (6 bases). The CDR3 is 14 residues long. Looked up from germline, CDR1 is GTSNPN and CDR2 is SVGIG (reference sequence). Trimming removed 5 bases at V and 3 bases at J, with 16 bases between. CDR3 nucleotides: TGTGCCTGGGGGGCTGGTTCGGGAGAAGAGACCCAGTACTTC. Its translation is CAWGAGSGEETQYF.

The chain recombines TRBV9 with TRBJ1-4, with D possibly matching TRBD1 (6 bases). CDR3 length: 15 residues. Per the germline V gene, CDR1 is SGDLS and CDR2 is YYNGEE. With 4 bases removed from V and 1 base from J, the gap between germline ends came to 11 bases. In DNA, the CDR3 is TGTGCCAGCAGCCTATTGACAGGAACTAATGAAAAACTGTTTTTT. The encoded protein is CASSLLTGTNEKLFF.

This chain uses TRBV28 with TRBJ1-4; tentatively, D is TRBD1 (5 bases). Trimming removed 5 bases from V and 7 bases from J, with 20 bases in between. The germline V gene has CDR1 MDHEN and CDR2 SYDVKM. This CDR3 is 16 amino acids long. CDR3 in DNA: TGTGCCAGCAGTCTTTCCTCGTGGGGGGGTAGTGAAAAACTGTTTTTT. Amino acids: CASSLSSWGGSEKLFF.

The rearrangement uses TRBV7-9 and TRBJ1-6, with 8 bases identical to TRBD1. Germline lookup yields CDR1 SEHNR and CDR2 FQNEAQ (reference sequence). The CDR3 spans 15 residues. The V and J ends lost 5 bases and 5 bases, in that order; junction bases with no gene match: 5. The CDR3 loop is CASSLQGADNSPLHF. In DNA, the CDR3 is TGTGCCAGCAGCCTCCAGGGGGCTGATAATTCACCCCTCCACTTT.

The CDR3 DNA reads as TGTGCCAGCAGTACCCACCCGGGGAGACCTAACTATGGCTACACCTTC. This codes for CASSTHPGRPNYGYTF. The rearrangement uses TRBV28 and TRBJ1-2, with no clear D. V shed 5 bases and J shed 0 bases, with 16 bases lying between them. This CDR3 region has 16 residues. Germline CDR1 is MDHEN and CDR2 is SYDVKM.

The chain combines TRBV18 with TRBJ1-1; 7 nucleotides align to TRBD1. V was clipped by 5 bases and J by 4 bases; unmatched bases: 10. Germline CDR1 reads KGHSH; CDR2 reads LQKENI. This CDR3 spans 15 amino acids. Written as DNA, the CDR3 is TGTGCCAGCTCAGTCTCCTCACAGGGGCTCACTGAAGCTTTCTTT. This sequence encodes CASSVSSQGLTEAFF. The variable domain in full, completed from reference TRBV18 and TRBJ1-1, reads NAGVMQNPRHLVRRRGQEARLRCSPMKGHSHVYWYRQLPEEGLKFMVYLQKENIIDESGMPKERFSAEFPKEGPSILRIQQVVRGDSAAYFCASSVSSQGLTEAFFGQGTRLTVV.

The rearrangement uses TRBV7-2 and TRBJ2-3; TRBD1 matches 11 bases. This CDR3 comprises 15 residues. The V and J ends lost 6 bases and 5 bases, in that order; junction bases with no gene match: 7. Per germline, CDR1 SGHTA and CDR2 FQGNSA. Written as DNA, the CDR3 is TGTGCCAGCAGACCGGACAGGGGGCGGGGAGATACGCAGTATTTT. This codes for CASRPDRGRGDTQYF.

The chain joins TRBV7-2 to TRBJ2-7; 13 bases align to TRBD2. CDR3 size: 17 residues. Germline V lookup: CDR1 SGHTA, CDR2 FQGNSA. Trimming at V came to 4 bases and at J to 2 bases, leaving 8 bases not matched to a gene. The CDR3 DNA is TGTGCCAGCAGCTCTTCGGGGACTAGCGGGATTGCCTACGAGCAGTACTTC. Protein: CASSSSGTSGIAYEQYF. Together with reference TRBV7-2 and TRBJ2-7, the CDR3 gives the full variable domain: GAGVSQSPSNKVTEKGKDVELRCDPISGHTALYWYRQSLGQGLEFLIYFQGNSAPDKSGLPSDRFSAERTGGSVSTLTIQRTQQEDSAVYLCASSSSGTSGIAYEQYFGPGTRLTVT.

J is TRBJ2-6 and V is TRBV6-2 or TRBV6-3; no clear D. Germline loops: CDR1 MNHEY, CDR2 SVGEGT. This CDR3 has 18 residues. The V gene lost 2 bases and the J gene lost 0 bases, with 14 bases spanning the gap. The CDR3 region is CASSYERSAHSGANVLTF. The CDR3 bases are TGTGCCAGCAGTTACGAACGGTCTGCCCACTCTGGGGCCAACGTCCTGACTTTC.

The J gene is TRBJ1-5, the V gene TRBV24-1; D remains ambiguous. The CDR3 spans 16 residues. V shed 7 bases and J shed 0 bases, with 15 bases lying between them. Germline CDR1 is KGHDR and CDR2 is SFDVKD. The DNA of the CDR3 is TGTGCCACCAGCCCTGCCGGGGTAAATAGCAATCAGCCCCAGCATTTT. Translation: CATSPAGVNSNQPQHF.

V usage is TRBV7-3 and J usage is TRBJ2-1; D perhaps matches TRBD1 (5 bases). V was trimmed by 6 bases and J by 14 bases, leaving 20 bases between them. The length of the CDR3 is 13 residues. Germline assignment: CDR1 SGHTA and CDR2 FQGTGA. Here the CDR3 DNA reads TGTGCCAGCAGTCGGGTCGGGCAGGGTCCTAAGTTCTTC. It yields the protein CASSRVGQGPKFF.

The chain joins TRBV29-1 to TRBJ2-7; 12 bases agree with TRBD2. V trimming: 6 bases; J trimming: 0 bases; junction bases outside the gene matches: 6. The germline V gene has CDR1 SQVTM and CDR2 ANQGSEA. CDR3 length: 15 residues. The CDR3 loop reads CSVAGLAGGSYEQYF. The CDR3 nucleotides are TGCAGCGTGGCGGGACTAGCGGGCGGCTCCTACGAGCAGTACTTC.

The chain joins TRBV7-3 to TRBJ2-1; 8 bases match TRBD2. Germline V gives CDR1 SGHTA, CDR2 FQGTGA. The V and J ends lost 1 base and 5 bases, in that order; junction bases with no gene match: 7. This CDR3 has 16 amino acids. This CDR3 is CASSLNPSGPHNEQFF. The CDR3 DNA sequence: TGTGCCAGCAGCTTAAACCCTAGCGGGCCGCACAATGAGCAGTTCTTC.

This chain links TRBV6-5 with TRBJ2-7; 7 bases match TRBD1. V trimming: 5 bases; J trimming: 1 base; junction bases outside the gene matches: 2. There are 13 residues in the CDR3. Germline-derived CDR1 and CDR2 are MNHEY and SVGAGI. CDR3 sequence: CASSRDRSYEQYF. CDR3 nucleotide sequence: TGTGCCAGCAGTAGGGACAGATCCTACGAGCAGTACTTC.

This chain connects TRBV27 to TRBJ1-1; D not resolved. This CDR3 comprises 14 residues. Trimming left V 0 bases short and J 1 base short, with 6 bases between. Germline CDR1 MNHEY, CDR2 SMNVEV (reference sequence). The CDR3 nucleotides read TGTGCCAGCAGTTTATCACCAGGGAACACTGAAGCTTTCTTT. Its protein is CASSLSPGNTEAFF.

The V and J genes are TRBV30 and TRBJ2-1; tentatively, D is TRBD2 (5 bases). The length of the CDR3 is 14 residues. V was shortened by 1 base and J by 0 bases, with 7 bases between the two germline ends. Germline V gene lookup returns CDR1 GTSNPN and CDR2 SVGIG (reference sequence). DNA of the CDR3: TGTGCCTGGAGTGCAGCGGCCTCCTACAATGAGCAGTTCTTC. Amino acids: CAWSAAASYNEQFF. The full variable domain, in which reference TRBV30 and TRBJ2-1 provide the parts outside the CDR3, is SQTIHQWPATLVQPVGSPLSLECTVEGTSNPNLYWYRQAAGRGLQLLFYSVGIGQISSEVPQNLSASRPQDRQFILSSKKLLLSDSGFYLCAWSAAASYNEQFFGPGTRLTVL.

V usage is TRBV29-1 and J usage is TRBJ1-1; D possibly corresponds to TRBD1 (5 bases). V lost 6 bases and J lost 3, with 11 bases in between. The CDR3 has 12 amino acids. Germline CDR1 SQVTM, CDR2 ANQGSEA. Here the CDR3 DNA reads TGCAGCGTGGCTCCGGGGGACACTGAAGCTTTCTTT. Residues: CSVAPGDTEAFF. The entire variable domain, with the rest obtained from reference TRBV29-1 and TRBJ1-1, is as follows: SAVISQKPSRDICQRGTSLTIQCQVDSQVTMMFWYRQQPGQSLTLIATANQGSEATYESGFVIDKFPISRPNLTFSTLTVSNMSPEDSSIYLCSVAPGDTEAFFGQGTRLTVV.

The chain recombines TRBV5-5 with TRBJ1-2; possible D gene TRBD1, 5 bases. The CDR3 has 13 residues. V shed 4 bases and J shed 8 bases, with 15 bases lying between them. Germline V gene data show CDR1 as SGHKS and CDR2 as YYEKEE (reference sequence). CDR3 coding DNA: TGTGCCAGCAGCGGGGACTCCCGCGGCGGCTACACCTTC. It encodes CASSGDSRGGYTF.

The chain joins TRBV5-5 to TRBJ2-5; 8 positions agree with TRBD2. The V and J ends lost 4 bases and 3 bases, in that order; junction bases with no gene match: 8. This CDR3 region has 15 residues. Germline V gene lookup returns CDR1 SGHKS and CDR2 YYEKEE (reference sequence). CDR3 nucleotide sequence: TGTGCCAGCAGCAGGTCCGGGACTAGGGAAGAGACCCAGTACTTC. Translated: CASSRSGTREETQYF.

This clone is a singleton in its sample. The rearrangement links TRBV7-2 to TRBJ2-7; 7 nucleotides align to TRBD1. This CDR3 is built from 15 residues. Germline CDR1 is SGHTA and CDR2 is FQGNSA. V shed 5 bases, J shed 3 bases, and the junction held 10 bases outside the gene matches. The CDR3 DNA reads as TGTGCCAGCAGCCTGCAGGGACAGCCTTTCTACGAGCAGTACTTC. Translation gives CASSLQGQPFYEQYF.

This chain connects TRBV6-1 to TRBJ1-4; no firm D call. V lost 3 bases to trimming and J lost 8 bases, with 13 bases between them. The germline gives CDR1 MNHNS, CDR2 SASEGT. The CDR3 runs 14 residues. CDR3 protein: CASSDASRGEKLFF. CDR3 in DNA: TGTGCCAGCAGTGACGCCTCGCGCGGGGAAAAACTGTTTTTT.

V usage is TRBV27 and J usage is TRBJ1-5; weak D call: TRBD1 (5 bases). The CDR3 runs 15 residues. Deletions cut 6 bases from V and 7 bases from J, with 19 bases between. Germline V gives CDR1 MNHEY, CDR2 SMNVEV (reference sequence). DNA for the CDR3: TGTGCCAGCAGCTCCGCCAGGGCGCCTAAACAGCCCCAGCATTTT. Translating it yields CASSSARAPKQPQHF.

This clone was found once. This sequence joins TRBV29-1 and TRBJ2-1; 8 bases are shared with TRBD2. V was clipped by 7 bases and J by 6 bases; unmatched bases: 11. This CDR3 has 14 residues. The germline V gene encodes CDR1 SQVTM and CDR2 ANQGSEA. CDR3 DNA sequence: TGCAGCGCAACAGAGCGGACTAGCTTCAATGAGCAGTTCTTC. Translating gives CSATERTSFNEQFF.

The V call is TRBV19, the J call TRBJ1-5, with D perhaps matching TRBD1 (5 bases). CDR1 is LNHDA and CDR2 is SQIVND in the germline V gene (reference sequence). This CDR3 is 16 amino acids long. Between the trimmed V and J ends, which lost 7 bases and 4 bases, there was a span of 20 bases. The CDR3 loop reads CASTHHPTAPNQPQHF. As DNA, the CDR3 is TGTGCCAGTACTCACCACCCGACAGCACCTAATCAGCCCCAGCATTTT.

The genes are TRBV19 and TRBJ1-5; tentative D call: TRBD1 (6 bases). V gave up 7 bases and J gave up 3 bases, with 16 bases separating them. The germline V gene encodes CDR1 LNHDA and CDR2 SQIVND (reference sequence). This CDR3 has 15 residues. The CDR3 bases are TGTGCCAGTAACCCAACAGGGCCCCTCAATCAGCCCCAGCATTTT. Its translation is CASNPTGPLNQPQHF.

This rearrangement joins TRBV6-6 to TRBJ2-2, with 13 bases fitting TRBD2. The CDR3 runs to 16 residues. J gave up 5 bases and V 6 bases, and 6 bases lay outside the gene matches. Germline CDR1 is MNHNY and CDR2 is SVGAGI (reference sequence). The CDR3 nucleotides are TGTGCCAGCAGACTAGCGGGAGGGCCGGGAACCGGGGAGCTGTTTTTT. Its translation is CASRLAGGPGTGELFF.

The chain carries TRBV28 and TRBJ1-2; possible D gene TRBD1, 6 bases. CDR3 length: 13 amino acids. Germline CDR1 reads MDHEN; CDR2 reads SYDVKM. V gave up 5 bases and J gave up 5 bases, with 12 bases separating them. The CDR3 coding sequence is TGTGCCAGCAGTCCACCCGGACAGTATGGCTACACCTTC. It yields the protein CASSPPGQYGYTF.